The source of this T cell receptor (beta chain) is a study of T cells in Graves' hyperthyroidism and ophthalmopathy. General study points: Onset of ophthalmopathy came a median approximately 6.9 months after the model predicted it. Ophthalmopathy was told apart from stable hyperthyroidism by a 13 V-J model.

Patients having uncontrolled infection, another autoimmune disease, pregnancy or lactation were not included. On the basis of clinical symptoms, serum thyroxine and TRAb, thyroid ultrasound and orbital computed tomography, diagnoses were made. As concerns this clonotype: Its antigen is still unknown.

V shed 6 bases and J shed 8 bases, with 16 bases lying between them. Germline V lookup: CDR1 MNHNS, CDR2 SASEGT. The CDR3 runs 14 residues. The investigators amplified TCR beta CDR3 regions from RNA transcripts. First-round RT-PCR with HTBI primers amplified the TCR CDR3 region. Using its own MiXCR run on the multiplex PCR reads, TCRdb lists one record per CDR3 protein. The sample lists hundreds of thousands of distinct CDR3 sequences; 15% to 20% were seen once. The sequenced sample was blood. The J gene is TRBJ1-4, the V gene TRBV6-1; the D gene is possibly TRBD1 (5 bases). The TCR sequence derives from a woman under 30 with Graves' ophthalmopathy. DNA of the CDR3: TGTGCCAGCAGCCCACGGGACGATAACGAAAAACTGTTTTTT. Translation: CASSPRDDNEKLFF.